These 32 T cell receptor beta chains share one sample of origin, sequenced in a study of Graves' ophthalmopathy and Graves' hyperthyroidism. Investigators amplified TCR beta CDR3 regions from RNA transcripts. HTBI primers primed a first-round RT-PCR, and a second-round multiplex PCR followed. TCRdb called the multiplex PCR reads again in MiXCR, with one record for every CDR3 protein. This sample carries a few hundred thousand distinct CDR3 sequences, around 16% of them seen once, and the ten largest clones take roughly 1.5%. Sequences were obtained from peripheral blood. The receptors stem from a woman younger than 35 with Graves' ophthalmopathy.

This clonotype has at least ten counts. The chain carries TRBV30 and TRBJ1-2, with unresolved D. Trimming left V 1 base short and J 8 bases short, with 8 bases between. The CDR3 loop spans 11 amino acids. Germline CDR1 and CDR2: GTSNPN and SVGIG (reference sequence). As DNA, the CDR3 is TGTGCCTGGAGTGGTCGGGGAGGCTACACCTTC. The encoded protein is CAWSGRGGYTF.

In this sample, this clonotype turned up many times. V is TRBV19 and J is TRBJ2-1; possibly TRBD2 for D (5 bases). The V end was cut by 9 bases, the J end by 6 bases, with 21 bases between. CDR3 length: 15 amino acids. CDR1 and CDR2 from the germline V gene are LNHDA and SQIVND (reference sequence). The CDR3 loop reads CASKPLGSGSNEQFF. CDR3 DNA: TGTGCCAGCAAACCTCTAGGGTCGGGGAGCAATGAGCAGTTCTTC.

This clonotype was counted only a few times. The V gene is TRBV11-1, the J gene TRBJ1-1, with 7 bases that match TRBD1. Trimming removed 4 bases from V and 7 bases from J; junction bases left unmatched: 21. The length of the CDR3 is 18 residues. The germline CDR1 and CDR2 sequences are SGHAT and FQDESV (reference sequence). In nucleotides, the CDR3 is TGTGCCAGCAGCTCCGAGTTTGGGTTTCGGTCAGGGGGATATGAAGCTTTCTTT. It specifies CASSSEFGFRSGGYEAFF. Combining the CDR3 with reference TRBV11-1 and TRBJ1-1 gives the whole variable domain EAEVAQSPRYKITEKSQAVAFWCDPISGHATLYWYRQILGQGPELLVQFQDESVVDDSQLPKDRFSAERLKGVDSTLKIQPAELGDSAMYLCASSSEFGFRSGGYEAFFGQGTRLTVV.

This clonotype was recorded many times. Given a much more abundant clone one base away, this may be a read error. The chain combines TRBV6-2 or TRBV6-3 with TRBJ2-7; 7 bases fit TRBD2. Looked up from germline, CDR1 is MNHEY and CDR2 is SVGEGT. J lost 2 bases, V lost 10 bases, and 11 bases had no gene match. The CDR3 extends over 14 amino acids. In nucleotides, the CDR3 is TGTGCCACCCAAGGCAGGCGGGGGACCTACGAGCAGTACTTC. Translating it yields CATQGRRGTYEQYF.

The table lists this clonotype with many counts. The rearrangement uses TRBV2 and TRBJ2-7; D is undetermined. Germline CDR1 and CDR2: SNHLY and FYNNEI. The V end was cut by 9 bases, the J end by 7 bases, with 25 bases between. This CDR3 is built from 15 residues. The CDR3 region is CASRTPRKVIGEQYF. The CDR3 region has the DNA TGTGCCAGTCGAACCCCAAGAAAGGTAATCGGGGAGCAGTACTTC. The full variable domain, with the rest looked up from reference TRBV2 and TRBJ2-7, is EPEVTQTPSHQVTQMGQEVILRCVPISNHLYFYWYRQILGQKVEFLVSFYNNEISEKSEIFDDQFSVERPDGSNFTLKIRSTKLEDSAMYFCASRTPRKVIGEQYFGPGTRLTVT.

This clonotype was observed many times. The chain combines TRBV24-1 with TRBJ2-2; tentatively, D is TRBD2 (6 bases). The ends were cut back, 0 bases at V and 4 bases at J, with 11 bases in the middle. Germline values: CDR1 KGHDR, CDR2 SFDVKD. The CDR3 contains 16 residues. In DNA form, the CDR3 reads TGTGCCACCAGTGATTTGGCGGGGTCCGGCACCGGGGAGCTGTTTTTT. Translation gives CATSDLAGSGTGELFF.

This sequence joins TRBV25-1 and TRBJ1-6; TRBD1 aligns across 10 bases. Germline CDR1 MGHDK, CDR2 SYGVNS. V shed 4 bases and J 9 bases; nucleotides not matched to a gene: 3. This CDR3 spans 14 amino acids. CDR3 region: CASSGQGAGSPLHF. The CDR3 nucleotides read TGTGCCAGCAGTGGACAGGGGGCAGGTTCACCCCTCCACTTT.

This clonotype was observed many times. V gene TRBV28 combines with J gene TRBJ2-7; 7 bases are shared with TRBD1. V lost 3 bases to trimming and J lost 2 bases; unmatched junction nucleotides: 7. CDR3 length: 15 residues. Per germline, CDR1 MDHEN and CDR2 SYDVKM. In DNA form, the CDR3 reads TGTGCCAGCAGTTTGACCCGACAGGGCCCCTACGAGCAGTACTTC. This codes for CASSLTRQGPYEQYF.

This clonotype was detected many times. CDR3 bases: TGTGCCAGCAGCACCGGACAGGCGAACACTGAAGCTTTCTTT. Protein sequence: CASSTGQANTEAFF. The chain employs TRBV6-5 and TRBJ1-1; 7 positions agree with TRBD1. The CDR3 runs to 14 residues. V trimming: 6 bases; J trimming: 1 base; junction bases outside the gene matches: 5. Germline loops: CDR1 MNHEY, CDR2 SVGAGI.

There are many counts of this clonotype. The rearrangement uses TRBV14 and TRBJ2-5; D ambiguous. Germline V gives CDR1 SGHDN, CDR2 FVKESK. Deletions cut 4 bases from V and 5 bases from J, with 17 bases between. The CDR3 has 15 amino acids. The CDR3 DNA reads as TGTGCCAGCAGCCCCCTACCGTCCTTAGGGGAGACCCAGTACTTC. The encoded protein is CASSPLPSLGETQYF.

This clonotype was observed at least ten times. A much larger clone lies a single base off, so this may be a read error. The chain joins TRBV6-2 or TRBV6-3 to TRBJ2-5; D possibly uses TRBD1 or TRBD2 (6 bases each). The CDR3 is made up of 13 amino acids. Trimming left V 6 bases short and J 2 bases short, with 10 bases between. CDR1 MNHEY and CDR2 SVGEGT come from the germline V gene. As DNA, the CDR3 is TGTGCCAGCAGACCGGGGGCTCAAGAGACCCAGTACTTC. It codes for CASRPGAQETQYF.

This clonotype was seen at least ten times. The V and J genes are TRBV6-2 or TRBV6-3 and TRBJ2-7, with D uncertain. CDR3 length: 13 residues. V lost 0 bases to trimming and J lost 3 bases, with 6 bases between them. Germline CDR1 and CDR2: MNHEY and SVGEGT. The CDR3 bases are TGTGCCAGCAGTTACTCGCCGAGCTACGAGCAGTACTTC. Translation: CASSYSPSYEQYF.

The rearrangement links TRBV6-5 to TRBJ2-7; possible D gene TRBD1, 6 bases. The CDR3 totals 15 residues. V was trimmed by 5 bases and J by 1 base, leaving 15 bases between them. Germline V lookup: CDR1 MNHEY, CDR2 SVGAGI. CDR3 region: CASSPRGGRSYEQYF. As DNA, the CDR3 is TGTGCCAGCAGTCCTCGAGGGGGACGGTCCTACGAGCAGTACTTC.

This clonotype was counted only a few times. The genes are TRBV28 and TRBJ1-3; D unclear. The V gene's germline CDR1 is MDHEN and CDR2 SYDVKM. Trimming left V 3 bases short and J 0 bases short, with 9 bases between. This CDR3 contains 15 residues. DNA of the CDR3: TGTGCCAGCAGTTTGGTTTTTGACTCTGGAAACACCATATATTTT. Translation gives CASSLVFDSGNTIYF.

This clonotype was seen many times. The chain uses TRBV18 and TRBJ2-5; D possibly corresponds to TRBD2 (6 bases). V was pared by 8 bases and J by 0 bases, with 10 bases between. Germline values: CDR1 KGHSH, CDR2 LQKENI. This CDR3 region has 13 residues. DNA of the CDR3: TGTGCCAGCGTGCCGGGGGACCAAGAGACCCAGTACTTC. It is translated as CASVPGDQETQYF. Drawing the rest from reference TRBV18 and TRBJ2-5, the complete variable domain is NAGVMQNPRHLVRRRGQEARLRCSPMKGHSHVYWYRQLPEEGLKFMVYLQKENIIDESGMPKERFSAEFPKEGPSILRIQQVVRGDSAAYFCASVPGDQETQYFGPGTRLLVL.

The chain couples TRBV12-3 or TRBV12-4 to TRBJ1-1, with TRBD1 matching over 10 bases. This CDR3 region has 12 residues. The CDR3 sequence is CATGTGVTEAFF. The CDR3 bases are TGTGCGACCGGGACAGGGGTCACTGAAGCTTTCTTT.

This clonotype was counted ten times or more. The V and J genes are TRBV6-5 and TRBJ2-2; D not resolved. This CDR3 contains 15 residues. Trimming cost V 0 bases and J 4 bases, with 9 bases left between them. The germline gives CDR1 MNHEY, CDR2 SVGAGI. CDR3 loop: CASSYSSSRTGELFF. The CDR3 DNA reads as TGTGCCAGCAGTTACTCGTCTAGTCGCACCGGGGAGCTGTTTTTT.

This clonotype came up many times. CDR3 amino acids: CASKDRTFGGTQYF. The CDR3 DNA reads as TGTGCCAGCAAGGACAGAACGTTCGGGGGGACCCAGTACTTC. The genes are TRBV6-5 and TRBJ2-5; the D gene could be TRBD1 or TRBD2 (6 bases each). Between the trimmed V and J ends, which lost 7 bases and 7 bases, there was a span of 19 bases. From germline, CDR1 is MNHEY and CDR2 SVGAGI. The length of the CDR3 is 14 residues.

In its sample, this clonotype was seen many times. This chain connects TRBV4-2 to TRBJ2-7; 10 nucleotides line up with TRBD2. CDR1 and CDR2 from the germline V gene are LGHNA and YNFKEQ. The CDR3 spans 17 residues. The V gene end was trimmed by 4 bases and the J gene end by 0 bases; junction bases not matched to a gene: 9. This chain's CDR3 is CASSRGGLAGVSYEQYF. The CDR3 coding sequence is TGTGCCAGCAGCCGGGGGGGGCTAGCGGGAGTCTCCTACGAGCAGTACTTC.

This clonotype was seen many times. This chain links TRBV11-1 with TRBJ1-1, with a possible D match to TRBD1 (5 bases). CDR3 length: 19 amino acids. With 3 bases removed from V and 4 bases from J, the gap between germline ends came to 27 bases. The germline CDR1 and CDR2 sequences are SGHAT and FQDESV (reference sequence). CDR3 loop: CASSFSFPRDQNWSTEAFF. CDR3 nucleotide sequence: TGTGCCAGCAGCTTTAGCTTCCCTCGGGACCAAAACTGGAGCACTGAAGCTTTCTTT.

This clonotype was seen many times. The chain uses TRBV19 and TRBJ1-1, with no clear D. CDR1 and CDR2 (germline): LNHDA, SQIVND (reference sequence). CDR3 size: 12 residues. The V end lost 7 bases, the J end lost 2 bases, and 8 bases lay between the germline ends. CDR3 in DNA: TGTGCCAGTACGCGGCGTAACACTGAAGCTTTCTTT. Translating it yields CASTRRNTEAFF.

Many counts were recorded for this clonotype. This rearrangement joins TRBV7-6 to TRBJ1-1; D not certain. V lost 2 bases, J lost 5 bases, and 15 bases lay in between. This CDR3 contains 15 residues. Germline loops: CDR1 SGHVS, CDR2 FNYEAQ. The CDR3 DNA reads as TGTGCCAGCAGCTTATTATATGGGAAGGATACTGAAGCTTTCTTT. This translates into CASSLLYGKDTEAFF.

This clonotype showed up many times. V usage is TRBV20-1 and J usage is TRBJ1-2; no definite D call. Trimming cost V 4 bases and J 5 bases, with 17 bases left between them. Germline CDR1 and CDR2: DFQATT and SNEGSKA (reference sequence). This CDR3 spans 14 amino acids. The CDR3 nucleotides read TGCAGTGCTACCCTAACCAAGACAACATATGGCTACACCTTC. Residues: CSATLTKTTYGYTF.

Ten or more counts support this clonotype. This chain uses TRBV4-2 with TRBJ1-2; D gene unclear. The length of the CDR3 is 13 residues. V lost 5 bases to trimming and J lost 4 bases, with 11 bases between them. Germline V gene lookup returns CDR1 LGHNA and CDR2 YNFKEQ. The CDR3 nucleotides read TGTGCCAGCAGCGATCCGGGAGCCTATGGCTACACCTTC. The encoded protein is CASSDPGAYGYTF.

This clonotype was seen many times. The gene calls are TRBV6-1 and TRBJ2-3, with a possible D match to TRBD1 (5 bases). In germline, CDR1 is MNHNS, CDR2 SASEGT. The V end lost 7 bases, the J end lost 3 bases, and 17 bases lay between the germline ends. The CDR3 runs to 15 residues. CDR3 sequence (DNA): TGTGCCAGCATCCAACCGAGACAGATGACAGATACGCAGTATTTT. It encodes CASIQPRQMTDTQYF.

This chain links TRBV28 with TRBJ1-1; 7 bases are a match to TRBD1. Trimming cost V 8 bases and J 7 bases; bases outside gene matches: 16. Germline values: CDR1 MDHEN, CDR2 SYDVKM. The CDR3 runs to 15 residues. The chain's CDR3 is CASFPGQTLVGEAFF. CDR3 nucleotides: TGTGCCAGCTTCCCGGGACAGACTCTAGTTGGTGAAGCTTTCTTT. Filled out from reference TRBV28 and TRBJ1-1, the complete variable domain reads DVKVTQSSRYLVKRTGEKVFLECVQDMDHENMFWYRQDPGLGLRLIYFSYDVKMKEKGDIPEGYSVSREKKERFSLILESASTNQTSMYLCASFPGQTLVGEAFFGQGTRLTVV.

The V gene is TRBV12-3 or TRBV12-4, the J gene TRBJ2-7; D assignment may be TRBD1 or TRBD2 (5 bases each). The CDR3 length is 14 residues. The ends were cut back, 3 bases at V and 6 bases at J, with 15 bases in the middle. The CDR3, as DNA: TGTGCCAGCAGTTTGAGGGTAGGGGTTGCCGAGCAGTACTTC. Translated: CASSLRVGVAEQYF.

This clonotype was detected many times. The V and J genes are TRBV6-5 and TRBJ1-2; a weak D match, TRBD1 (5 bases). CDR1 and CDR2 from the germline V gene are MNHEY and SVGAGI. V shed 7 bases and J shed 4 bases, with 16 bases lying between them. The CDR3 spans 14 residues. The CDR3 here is CASKPRGRAYGYTF. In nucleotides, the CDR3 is TGTGCCAGCAAACCTCGGGGGAGAGCCTATGGCTACACCTTC.

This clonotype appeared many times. CDR3 amino acids: CAWRGGTGELFF. For the CDR3, the DNA is TGTGCCTGGAGAGGCGGAACCGGGGAGCTGTTTTTT. V usage is TRBV30 and J usage is TRBJ2-2; the D is unclear. The CDR3 consists of 12 residues. Germline CDR1 GTSNPN, CDR2 SVGIG (reference sequence). V was trimmed by 3 bases and J by 5 bases, leaving 7 bases between them.

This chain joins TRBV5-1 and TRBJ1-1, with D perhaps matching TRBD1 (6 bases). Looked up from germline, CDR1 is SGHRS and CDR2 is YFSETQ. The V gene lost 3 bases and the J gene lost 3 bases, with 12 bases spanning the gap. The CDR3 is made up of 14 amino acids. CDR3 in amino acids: CASSSDRTYTEAFF. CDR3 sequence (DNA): TGCGCCAGCAGCTCGGACAGAACCTACACTGAAGCTTTCTTT.

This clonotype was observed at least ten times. The CDR3 DNA is TGTGCCAGCAGCTTTACAACCAACGCCATCGAGCAGTACTTC. This codes for CASSFTTNAIEQYF. The chain is built from TRBV12-3 or TRBV12-4 and TRBJ2-7; D is unclear. This CDR3 region has 14 residues. Trimming removed 6 bases at V and 6 bases at J, with 18 bases between.

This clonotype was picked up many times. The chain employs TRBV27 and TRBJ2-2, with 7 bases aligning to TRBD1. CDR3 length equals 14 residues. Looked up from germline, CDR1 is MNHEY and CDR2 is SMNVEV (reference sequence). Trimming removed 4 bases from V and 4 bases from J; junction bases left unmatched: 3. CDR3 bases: TGTGCCAGCAGTTCAGGACAGGTCACCGGGGAGCTGTTTTTT. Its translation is CASSSGQVTGELFF.